This is a list of T cell receptor beta chains from one sample in a study of blood T cell repertoires in COVID-19. Sequencing used immunoSEQ multiplex PCR; TCRdb keeps in-frame clones, though not all of them. The repertoire has about 300,000 clones, roughly 90% of them found once; the top ten carry about 7%. The material sequenced was peripheral blood. All receptors derive from a woman in her thirties with COVID-19, enrolled during active disease. Both conserved end residues are part of each CDR3. D genes are given only for firm matches. Size is omitted from some rows. Given values are once, few, many or a class for expanded clones.

-	TRBJ2-1	15	TRBV2	-	CASRWEVDSYNEQFF	TGTGCCAGCAGGTGGGAGGTGGACTCCTACAATGAGCAGTTCTTC
-	TRBJ1-5	13	TRBV13	-	CASSLSLNQPQHF	TGTGCCAGCAGCTTATCCCTTAATCAGCCCCAGCATTTT
-	TRBJ1-2	13	TRBV2	few	CASSDRGSYGYTF	TGTGCCAGCAGTGATCGGGGGAGTTATGGCTACACCTTC
-	TRBJ1-1	16	TRBV6-5	-	CASSYSIAAGSTEAFF	TGTGCCAGCAGTTACTCGATCGCGGCGGGGAGCACTGAAGCTTTCTTT
-	TRBJ1-5	13	TRBV30	-	CAWSVQGVQPQHF	TGTGCCTGGAGTGTACAAGGGGTCCAGCCCCAGCATTTT
-	TRBJ1-5	12	TRBV28	-	CASSPLGQPQHF	TGTGCCAGCAGTCCACTCGGTCAGCCCCAGCATTTT
-	TRBJ1-3	13	TRBV28	-	CASSFRGLNTIYF	TGTGCCAGCAGTTTTCGAGGGTTAAACACCATATATTTT
-	TRBJ2-7	13	TRBV11-2	-	CASSLNRAYEQYF	TGTGCCAGCAGCTTAAACAGGGCCTACGAGCAGTACTTC
-	TRBJ1-5	15	TRBV6-1	-	CASSESMGLGQPQHF	TGTGCCAGCAGTGAATCGATGGGGCTGGGTCAGCCCCAGCATTTT
TRBD2	TRBJ2-2	15	TRBV5-4	-	CASSHGGRATGELFF	TGTGCCAGCAGCCATGGGGGGAGGGCCACCGGGGAGCTGTTTTTT
-	TRBJ1-1	13	TRBV4-2	-	CASSQDPSAEAFF	TGTGCCAGCAGCCAAGACCCCTCAGCTGAAGCTTTCTTT
-	TRBJ2-7	13	TRBV6-5	-	CASSLSGGPEQYF	TGTGCCAGCAGTCTGTCCGGGGGGCCCGAGCAGTACTTC
-	TRBJ2-7	14	TRBV5-4	-	CASSLDAATYEQYF	TGTGCCAGCAGCTTGGATGCGGCAACCTACGAGCAGTACTTC
-	TRBJ2-7	13	TRBV5-6	-	CASSFTTSYEQYF	TGTGCCAGCAGCTTCACTACCTCCTACGAGCAGTACTTC
TRBD1	TRBJ2-5	15	TRBV6-2/TRBV6-3	-	CASSPTGQGAETQYF	TGTGCCAGCAGCCCTACGGGACAGGGGGCAGAGACCCAGTACTTC